The next 15 T cell receptor beta chains were all read from a single sample in a study of blood T cell repertoires in COVID-19. The data were produced by immunoSEQ multiplex PCR, yet TCRdb's version contains in-frame clones alone and is incomplete. The sample lists tens of thousands of clones, about 90% occurring once. The sequenced sample was peripheral blood. The receptor source for this set is a human donor in a cohort sampled during active COVID-19.

This clone was recorded only once. This chain connects TRBV6-5 to TRBJ2-3, with D hard to call. This CDR3 spans 14 amino acids. Germline CDR1 and CDR2: MNHEY and SVGAGI. Trimming pared 4 bases from V and 0 bases from J, leaving 8 bases between. The chain's CDR3 is CASSSVSSTDTQYF. In nucleotides, the CDR3 is TGTGCCAGCAGTTCGGTGTCTAGCACAGATACGCAGTATTTT.

The chain combines TRBV25-1 with TRBJ1-6, with a possible D match to TRBD1 (5 bases). CDR3 length equals 17 residues. V lost 1 base, J lost 4 bases, and 14 bases lay in between. Germline V gene data show CDR1 as MGHDK and CDR2 as SYGVNS. CDR3 DNA sequence: TGTGCCAGCAGTGAATCAACAGGATTAACATATAATTCACCCCTCCACTTT. This translates into CASSESTGLTYNSPLHF.

The gene calls are TRBV5-1 and TRBJ2-7, with 12 positions matching TRBD2. This CDR3 contains 15 residues. With 5 bases clipped from V and 6 bases from J, the junction kept 9 bases outside the gene matches. Germline V gene sequence: CDR1 SGHRS, CDR2 YFSETQ. CDR3 bases: TGCGCCAGCAGAACTATGACTAGCGGGAGTCCCGAGCAGTACTTC. This gives the protein CASRTMTSGSPEQYF. The entire variable domain, with the rest obtained from reference TRBV5-1 and TRBJ2-7, is as follows: KAGVTQTPRYLIKTRGQQVTLSCSPISGHRSVSWYQQTPGQGLQFLFEYFSETQRNKGNFPGRFSGRQFSNSRSEMNVSTLELGDSALYLCASRTMTSGSPEQYFGPGTRLTVT.

This clone occurred once. The chain employs TRBV28 and TRBJ2-5; D call uncertain. V shed 3 bases and J shed 2 bases, with 7 bases lying between them. Looked up from germline, CDR1 is MDHEN and CDR2 is SYDVKM. This CDR3 has 13 amino acids. The CDR3 DNA reads as TGTGCCAGCAGTTTTAATAGTCAAGAGACCCAGTACTTC. It is translated as CASSFNSQETQYF.

This clone was seen a single time. The chain joins TRBV5-4 to TRBJ2-1; 8 bases are shared with TRBD1. J gave up 4 bases and V 2 bases, and 8 bases lay outside the gene matches. CDR1 is SGHNT and CDR2 is YYREEE in the germline V gene (reference sequence). CDR3 length: 16 residues. The CDR3 region is CASSFERDRLYNEQFF. The CDR3 bases are TGTGCCAGCAGCTTCGAACGGGACAGGTTATACAATGAGCAGTTCTTC.

The rearrangement uses TRBV28 and TRBJ1-5; D is possibly TRBD1 (6 bases). The CDR3 contains 18 residues. Germline lookup yields CDR1 MDHEN and CDR2 SYDVKM. Trimming took off 6 bases at V and 0 bases at J, with 21 bases between the two ends. The CDR3 nucleotides are TGTGCCAGCAGCCCAAACCCGGACAGAACCTATAGCAATCAGCCCCAGCATTTT. Translation: CASSPNPDRTYSNQPQHF.

The chain links TRBV4-1 to TRBJ1-3, with D hard to call. Germline V gene data show CDR1 as MGHRA and CDR2 as YSYEKL. The V end was cut by 1 base, the J end by 0 bases, with 7 bases between. This CDR3 is 15 amino acids long. The CDR3 here is CASSQGGLSGNTIYF. The CDR3 region has the DNA TGCGCCAGCAGCCAAGGTGGGCTCTCTGGAAACACCATATATTTT.

The V and J genes are TRBV5-4 and TRBJ2-7, with 10 bases lining up with TRBD2. Looked up from germline, CDR1 is SGHNT and CDR2 is YYREEE (reference sequence). V was pared by 4 bases and J by 3 bases, with 7 bases of the junction left unmatched. The CDR3 loop spans 15 amino acids. The CDR3 sequence: CASSLGTSELYEQYF. CDR3 sequence (DNA): TGTGCCAGCAGCCTCGGGACTAGCGAACTCTACGAGCAGTACTTC.

The chain employs TRBV5-1 and TRBJ2-1; 10 bases map to TRBD2. The germline V gene has CDR1 SGHRS and CDR2 YFSETQ. The length of the CDR3 is 18 residues. V was clipped by 2 bases and J by 1 base; unmatched bases: 9. CDR3 loop: CASSLLAGGSISYNEQFF. The DNA for the CDR3 is TGCGCCAGCAGCTTATTAGCGGGAGGTTCGATATCCTACAATGAGCAGTTCTTC.

The rearrangement links TRBV28 to TRBJ2-7, with D hard to call. CDR3 length equals 11 residues. V was clipped by 3 bases and J by 4 bases, with 4 bases between them. Germline V gives CDR1 MDHEN, CDR2 SYDVKM. The CDR3 coding sequence is TGTGCCAGCAGTTTGAGGTACGAGCAGTACTTC. Its translation: CASSLRYEQYF. Drawing the rest from reference TRBV28 and TRBJ2-7, the complete variable domain is DVKVTQSSRYLVKRTGEKVFLECVQDMDHENMFWYRQDPGLGLRLIYFSYDVKMKEKGDIPEGYSVSREKKERFSLILESASTNQTSMYLCASSLRYEQYFGPGTRLTVT.

The chain has TRBV27 and TRBJ2-7; the D gene is possibly TRBD2 (6 bases). The CDR3 sequence is 15 residues long. Germline loops: CDR1 MNHEY, CDR2 SMNVEV (reference sequence). V lost 5 bases, J lost 1 base, and 15 bases lay in between. The CDR3 reads CASSPLTRGSYEQYF. The CDR3 DNA follows: TGTGCCAGCAGTCCGCTGACTAGAGGTTCCTACGAGCAGTACTTC.

This clone was seen just once. This chain links TRBV30 with TRBJ1-6; 9 bases match TRBD1. Germline V gives CDR1 GTSNPN, CDR2 SVGIG (reference sequence). The CDR3 sequence is 13 residues long. With 7 bases clipped from V and 6 bases from J, the junction kept 4 bases outside the gene matches. The CDR3 DNA sequence: TGTGCCTCTAACAGGGGGCCTAATTCACCCCTCCACTTT. Its translation: CASNRGPNSPLHF. The whole variable domain, remainder taken from reference TRBV30 and TRBJ1-6, is SQTIHQWPATLVQPVGSPLSLECTVEGTSNPNLYWYRQAAGRGLQLLFYSVGIGQISSEVPQNLSASRPQDRQFILSSKKLLLSDSGFYLCASNRGPNSPLHFGNGTRLTVT.

CDR3 sequence: CASSLNRGWNTIYF. CDR3 nucleotides: TGTGCCAGCAGCCTCAACAGGGGGTGGAACACCATATATTTT. The chain is built from TRBV4-2 and TRBJ1-3; 8 bases align to TRBD1. The junction had 6 bases not matched to a gene; V was cut back by 4 bases and J by 7 bases. Germline assignment: CDR1 LGHNA and CDR2 YNFKEQ. The length of the CDR3 is 14 residues.

The V and J genes are TRBV11-2 and TRBJ2-1, with 8 bases aligning to TRBD2. CDR1 and CDR2 from the germline V gene are SGHAT and FQNNGV. This CDR3 is 16 amino acids long. The junction had 17 bases not matched to a gene; V was cut back by 8 bases and J by 8 bases. The CDR3 loop reads CASQPSISGGLDEQFF. CDR3 DNA sequence: TGTGCCAGCCAGCCGAGCATTTCGGGAGGGCTCGATGAGCAGTTCTTC.

This chain links TRBV30 with TRBJ2-7, with D tentatively TRBD2 (7 bases). The CDR3 is 13 residues long. Germline V CDR1 and CDR2: GTSNPN, SVGIG (reference sequence). The germline V and J ends were trimmed by 1 base and 7 bases, with 14 bases remaining between them. The CDR3 region is CAWSGGGDLEQYF. For the CDR3, the DNA is TGTGCCTGGAGTGGAGGGGGGGACCTAGAGCAGTACTTC.